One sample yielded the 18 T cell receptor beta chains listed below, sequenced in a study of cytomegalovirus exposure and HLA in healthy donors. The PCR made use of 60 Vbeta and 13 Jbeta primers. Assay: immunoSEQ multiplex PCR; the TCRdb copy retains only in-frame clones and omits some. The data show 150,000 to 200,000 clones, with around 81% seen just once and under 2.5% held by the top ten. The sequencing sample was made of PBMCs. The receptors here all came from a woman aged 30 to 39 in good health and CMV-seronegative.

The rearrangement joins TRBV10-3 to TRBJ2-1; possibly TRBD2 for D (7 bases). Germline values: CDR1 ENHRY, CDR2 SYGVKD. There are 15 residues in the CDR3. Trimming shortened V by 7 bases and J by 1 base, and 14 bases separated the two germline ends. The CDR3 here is CAIMGGAVSYNEQFF. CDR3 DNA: TGTGCCATCATGGGGGGGGCAGTTTCCTACAATGAGCAGTTCTTC.

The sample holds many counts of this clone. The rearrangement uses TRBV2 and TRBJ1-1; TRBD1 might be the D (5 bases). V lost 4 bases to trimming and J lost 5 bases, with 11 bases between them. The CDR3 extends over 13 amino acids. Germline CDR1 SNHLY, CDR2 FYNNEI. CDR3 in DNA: TGTGCCAGCAGTGCCCAGCAGGGTACTGAAGCTTTCTTT. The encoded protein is CASSAQQGTEAFF.

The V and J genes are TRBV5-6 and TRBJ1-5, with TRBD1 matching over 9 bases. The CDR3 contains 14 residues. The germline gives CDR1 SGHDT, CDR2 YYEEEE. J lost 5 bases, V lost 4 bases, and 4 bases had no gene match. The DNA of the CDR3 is TGTGCCAGCAGCCCGGGGACAGGGCATCAGCCCCAGCATTTT. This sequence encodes CASSPGTGHQPQHF.

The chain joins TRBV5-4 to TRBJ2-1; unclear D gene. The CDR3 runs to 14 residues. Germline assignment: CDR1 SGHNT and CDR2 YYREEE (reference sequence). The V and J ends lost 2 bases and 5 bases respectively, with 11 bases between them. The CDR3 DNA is TGTGCCAGCAGCTTCCCAGGTCCCAACAATGAGCAGTTCTTC. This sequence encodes CASSFPGPNNEQFF. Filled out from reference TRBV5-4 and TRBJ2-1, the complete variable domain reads ETGVTQSPTHLIKTRGQQVTLRCSSQSGHNTVSWYQQALGQGPQFIFQYYREEENGRGNFPPRFSGLQFPNYSSELNVNALELDDSALYLCASSFPGPNNEQFFGPGTRLTVL.

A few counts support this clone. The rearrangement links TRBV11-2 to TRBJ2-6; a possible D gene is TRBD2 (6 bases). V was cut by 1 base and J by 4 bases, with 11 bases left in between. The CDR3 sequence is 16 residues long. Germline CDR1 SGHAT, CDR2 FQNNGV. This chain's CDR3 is CASSLVGGSGANVLTF. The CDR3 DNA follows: TGTGCCAGCAGCTTAGTCGGGGGATCCGGGGCCAACGTCCTGACTTTC.

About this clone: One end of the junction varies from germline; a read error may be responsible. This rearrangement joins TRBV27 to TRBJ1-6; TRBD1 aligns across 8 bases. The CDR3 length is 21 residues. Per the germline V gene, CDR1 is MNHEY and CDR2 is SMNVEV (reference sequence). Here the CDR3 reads CASSFLLGQGQPSSYNSPLHF. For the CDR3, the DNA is TGTGCCAGTAGTTTTCTTCTTGGACAGGGACAGCCTAGCTCCTATAATTCACCCCTCCACTTT.

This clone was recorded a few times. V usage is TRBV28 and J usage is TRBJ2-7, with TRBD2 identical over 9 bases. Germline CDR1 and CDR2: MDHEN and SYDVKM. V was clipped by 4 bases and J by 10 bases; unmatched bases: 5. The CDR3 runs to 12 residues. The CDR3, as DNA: TGTGCCAGCAGTTCAGTAGCGGGAGAACAGTACTTC. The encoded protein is CASSSVAGEQYF.

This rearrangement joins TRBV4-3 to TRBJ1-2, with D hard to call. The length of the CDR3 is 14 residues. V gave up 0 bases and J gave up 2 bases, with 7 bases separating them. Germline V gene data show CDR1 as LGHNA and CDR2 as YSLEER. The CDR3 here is CASSQDRSNYGYTF. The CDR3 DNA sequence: TGCGCCAGCAGCCAAGACAGGTCGAACTATGGCTACACCTTC.

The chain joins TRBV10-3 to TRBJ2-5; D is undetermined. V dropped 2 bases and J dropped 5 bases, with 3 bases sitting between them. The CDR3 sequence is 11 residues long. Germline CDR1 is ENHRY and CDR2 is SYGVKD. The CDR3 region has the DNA TGTGCCATCAGTGAGCGGGAGACCCAGTACTTC. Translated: CAISERETQYF.

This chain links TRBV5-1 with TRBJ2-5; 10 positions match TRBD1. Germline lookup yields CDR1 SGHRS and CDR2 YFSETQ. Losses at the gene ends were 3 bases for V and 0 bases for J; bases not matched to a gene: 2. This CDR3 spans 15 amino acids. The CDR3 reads CASSWDRGDQETQYF. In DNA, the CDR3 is TGCGCCAGCAGCTGGGACAGGGGAGACCAAGAGACCCAGTACTTC. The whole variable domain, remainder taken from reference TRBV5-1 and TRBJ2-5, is KAGVTQTPRYLIKTRGQQVTLSCSPISGHRSVSWYQQTPGQGLQFLFEYFSETQRNKGNFPGRFSGRQFSNSRSEMNVSTLELGDSALYLCASSWDRGDQETQYFGPGTRLLVL.

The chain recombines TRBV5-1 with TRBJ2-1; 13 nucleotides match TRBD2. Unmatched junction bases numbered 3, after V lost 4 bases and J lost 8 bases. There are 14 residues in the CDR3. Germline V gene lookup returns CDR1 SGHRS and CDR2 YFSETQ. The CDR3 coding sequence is TGCGCCAGCAGCAGGACTAGCGGGAGCGATGAGCAGTTCTTC. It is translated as CASSRTSGSDEQFF.

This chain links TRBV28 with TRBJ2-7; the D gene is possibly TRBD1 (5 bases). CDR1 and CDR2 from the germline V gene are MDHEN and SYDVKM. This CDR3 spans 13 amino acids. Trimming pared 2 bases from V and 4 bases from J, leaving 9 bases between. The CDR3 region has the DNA TGTGCCAGCAGTTTAACCGGACAATACGAGCAGTACTTC. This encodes CASSLTGQYEQYF. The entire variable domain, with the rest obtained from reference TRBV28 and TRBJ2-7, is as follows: DVKVTQSSRYLVKRTGEKVFLECVQDMDHENMFWYRQDPGLGLRLIYFSYDVKMKEKGDIPEGYSVSREKKERFSLILESASTNQTSMYLCASSLTGQYEQYFGPGTRLTVT.

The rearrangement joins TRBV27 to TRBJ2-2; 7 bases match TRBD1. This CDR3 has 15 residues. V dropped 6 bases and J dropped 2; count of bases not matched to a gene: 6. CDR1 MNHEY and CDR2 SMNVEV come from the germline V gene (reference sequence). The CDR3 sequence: CASSPGTVNTGELFF. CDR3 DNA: TGTGCCAGCAGCCCCGGGACAGTAAACACCGGGGAGCTGTTTTTT.

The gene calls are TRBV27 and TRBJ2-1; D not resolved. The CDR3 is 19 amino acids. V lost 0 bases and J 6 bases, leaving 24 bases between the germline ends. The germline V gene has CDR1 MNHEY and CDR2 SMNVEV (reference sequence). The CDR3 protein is CASSLSGLVEFIGSNEQFF. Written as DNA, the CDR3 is TGTGCCAGCAGTTTATCAGGCCTAGTCGAATTTATTGGCTCCAATGAGCAGTTCTTC.

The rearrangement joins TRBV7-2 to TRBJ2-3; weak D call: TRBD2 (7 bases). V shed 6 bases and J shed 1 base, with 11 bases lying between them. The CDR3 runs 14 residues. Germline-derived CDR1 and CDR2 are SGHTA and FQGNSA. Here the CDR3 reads CASRRGGGTDTQYF. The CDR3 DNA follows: TGTGCCAGCAGGAGGGGGGGAGGCACAGATACGCAGTATTTT.

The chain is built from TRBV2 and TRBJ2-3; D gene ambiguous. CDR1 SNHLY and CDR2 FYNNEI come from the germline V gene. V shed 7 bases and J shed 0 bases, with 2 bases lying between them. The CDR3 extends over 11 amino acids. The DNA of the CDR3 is TGTGCCAGCACTAGCACAGATACGCAGTATTTT. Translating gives CASTSTDTQYF.

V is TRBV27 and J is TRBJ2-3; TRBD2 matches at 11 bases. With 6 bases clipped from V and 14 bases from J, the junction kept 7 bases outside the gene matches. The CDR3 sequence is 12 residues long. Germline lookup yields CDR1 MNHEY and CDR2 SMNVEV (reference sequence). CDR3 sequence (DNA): TGTGCCAGCAGCCAAACTAGCGGGAGACCGTATTTT. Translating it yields CASSQTSGRPYF.

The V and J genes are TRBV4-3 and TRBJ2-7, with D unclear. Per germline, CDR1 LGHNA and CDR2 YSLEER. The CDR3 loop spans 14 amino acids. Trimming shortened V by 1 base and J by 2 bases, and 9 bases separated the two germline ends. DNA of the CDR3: TGCGCCAGCAGCCAAGGTCGCGGAGCCTACGAGCAGTACTTC. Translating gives CASSQGRGAYEQYF.